This paragraph covers one T cell receptor beta chain sequence. No antigen is known for it. The record originates from a study of CD8 T cells in ankylosing spondylitis. Overall study findings and caveats: Peripheral blood held disease-linked clones only at relatively low frequency, and these were CD8+. Significant enrichment of disease-linked clones was reported in matched ankylosing spondylitis synovial fluid. Roughly eight highly homologous variants formed a TCR beta motif that appeared characteristic of ankylosing spondylitis blood.

The CDR3 extends over 13 amino acids. Trimming took off 6 bases at V and 2 bases at J, with 11 bases between the two ends. Germline V gives CDR1 MGHDK, CDR2 SYGVNS. TCRdb called the 5' RACE reads again in MiXCR, with one record for every CDR3 protein. Of some 140,000 distinct CDR3 sequences in the sample, approximately 9.2% were seen once. The receptor comes from a male donor with ankylosing spondylitis. The sequencing input was synovial fluid, either unsorted or a sorted T cell fraction (not recorded which). The V call is TRBV25-1, the J call TRBJ2-7; a weak D match, TRBD1 (6 bases). The CDR3 bases are TGTGCCAGCAGCCCGGGACACACCTACGAGCAGTACTTC. Translating it yields CASSPGHTYEQYF.